The 24 T cell receptor beta chains below all came from one sample that was sequenced in a study of blood T cells in healthy people across ages. Alongside a J-beta primer mix, a sample-barcoded 5' primer served in a second PCR lasting roughly 6 to 11 cycles. TCRdb reanalysed the 5' RACE reads using MiXCR and keeps one entry per CDR3 protein. The sample has about 780,000 distinct CDR3 sequences, about a quarter seen once. These same records also appear under a second study, on T cells of mothers and their children.

Sequenced input: blood. These receptors originate from a boy aged 5-17 years in good health.

The chain recombines TRBV7-9 with TRBJ2-7, with D maybe TRBD2 (6 bases). Trimming took 5 bases from V and 1 from J, leaving 15 bases between them. This CDR3 is 15 amino acids long. The germline CDR1 and CDR2 sequences are SEHNR and FQNEAQ (reference sequence). CDR3 in amino acids: CASSPRDGRSYEQYF. In DNA, the CDR3 is TGTGCCAGCAGCCCGCGGGACGGACGTTCCTACGAGCAGTACTTC.

This clonotype turned up a few times. The rearrangement joins TRBV5-1 to TRBJ1-1; possible D gene TRBD1, 5 bases. CDR3 length: 14 amino acids. In germline, CDR1 is SGHRS, CDR2 YFSETQ. V dropped 5 bases and J dropped 4 bases, with 15 bases sitting between them. CDR3 protein: CASRPSGTGTEAFF. CDR3 coding DNA: TGCGCCAGCAGGCCCTCAGGGACGGGCACTGAAGCTTTCTTT.

On this clonotype itself: The conserved phenylalanine or tryptophan is not found at the CDR3 terminus, so this likely reflects a read error. This chain joins TRBV12-3 or TRBV12-4 and TRBJ1-2; 9 nucleotides line up with TRBD1. V was pared by 5 bases and J by 8 bases, with 6 bases of the junction left unmatched. CDR3 length: 13 residues. The CDR3 coding sequence is TGTGCCAGCAGTGGGGACAGGGCTGGAGGCTACACCCTC. Translating gives CASSGDRAGGYTL.

The chain carries TRBV5-1 and TRBJ2-1, with 8 bases lining up with TRBD2. Germline trimming cut 5 bases from V and 2 bases from J; bases unmatched to any gene: 9. The CDR3 consists of 16 residues. Germline V lookup: CDR1 SGHRS, CDR2 YFSETQ. CDR3 nucleotide sequence: TGCGCCAGCAGTCAACGTACTAGCGGCACCTACAATGAGCAGTTCTTC. Translation: CASSQRTSGTYNEQFF.

The chain carries TRBV4-1 and TRBJ1-1; the D is unclear. The CDR3 loop spans 14 amino acids. Trimming removed 2 bases at V and 2 bases at J, with 9 bases between. CDR1 is MGHRA and CDR2 is YSYEKL in the germline V gene. The CDR3 bases are TGCGCCAGCAGCCAAAGACGTCAAAACACTGAAGCTTTCTTT. Translation gives CASSQRRQNTEAFF.

This clonotype was counted a few times. This chain uses TRBV27 with TRBJ1-6, with 9 bases matching TRBD1. The CDR3 contains 15 residues. Per the germline V gene, CDR1 is MNHEY and CDR2 is SMNVEV (reference sequence). J lost 10 bases, V lost 4 bases, and 8 bases had no gene match. This chain's CDR3 is CASSWTGAGGSPLHF. CDR3 DNA sequence: TGTGCCAGCAGTTGGACAGGGGCTGGCGGATCACCCCTCCACTTT.

The V gene is TRBV6-1, the J gene TRBJ1-5; D is possibly TRBD1 (6 bases). Per the germline V gene, CDR1 is MNHNS and CDR2 is SASEGT. CDR3 length: 14 amino acids. V was shortened by 7 bases and J by 4 bases, with 14 bases between the two germline ends. The DNA of the CDR3 is TGTGCCAGCAAGTGGGGGGCTAGGAATCAGCCCCAGCATTTT. It is translated as CASKWGARNQPQHF.

The chain uses TRBV11-2 and TRBJ2-3; TRBD1 is a possible D gene (6 bases). This CDR3 is 16 amino acids long. The V end was cut by 2 bases, the J end by 2 bases, with 14 bases between. Per the germline V gene, CDR1 is SGHAT and CDR2 is FQNNGV. The CDR3, as DNA: TGTGCCAGCAGCTTACTTCAGGACAGATACACAGATACGCAGTATTTT. As protein: CASSLLQDRYTDTQYF.

The chain combines TRBV7-9 with TRBJ2-2; D is undetermined. CDR3 length: 14 amino acids. Germline assignment: CDR1 SEHNR and CDR2 FQNEAQ (reference sequence). Trimming left V 4 bases short and J 7 bases short, with 13 bases between. This chain's CDR3 is CASSSGDPGGELFF. The CDR3 DNA reads TGTGCCAGCAGCTCAGGCGACCCCGGCGGGGAGCTGTTTTTT.

A few counts support this clonotype. The chain employs TRBV5-1 and TRBJ2-1, with 7 bases identical to TRBD1. The DNA end is more similar to TRBJ2-7, so the J call may be wrong. Germline V CDR1 and CDR2: SGHRS, YFSETQ. The CDR3 contains 13 residues. This CDR3 is CASSFQWDSWQYF. CDR3 sequence (DNA): TGCGCCAGCAGCTTCCAGTGGGACAGTTGGCAGTACTTC.

The chain is built from TRBV29-1 and TRBJ2-7; 8 nucleotides line up with TRBD2. V lost 4 bases to trimming and J lost 7 bases; unmatched junction nucleotides: 9. The germline gives CDR1 SQVTM, CDR2 ANQGSEA. The CDR3 sequence is 13 residues long. The DNA of the CDR3 is TGCAGCGTTGCTCTCGGGGGGGGAGGAGAGCAGTACTTC. As protein: CSVALGGGGEQYF.

The V call is TRBV6-5, the J call TRBJ1-6; a weak D match, TRBD1 (5 bases). V was clipped by 0 bases and J by 7 bases, with 16 bases between them. Germline-derived CDR1 and CDR2 are MNHEY and SVGAGI. This CDR3 is 17 amino acids long. CDR3 nucleotide sequence: TGTGCCAGCAGTTACTCGACAGTAGGTCCAAGGAATTCACCCCTCCACTTT. This encodes CASSYSTVGPRNSPLHF.

The gene calls are TRBV12-3 or TRBV12-4 and TRBJ1-2; D remains ambiguous. V lost 6 bases, J lost 7 bases, and 21 bases lay in between. The CDR3 runs 15 residues. CDR3 in amino acids: CASREPGGEKVGYTF. CDR3 DNA: TGTGCCAGCAGGGAACCTGGTGGGGAAAAAGTTGGCTACACCTTC.

This clonotype was observed many times. This chain uses TRBV24-1 with TRBJ2-5; D could derive from TRBD1 or TRBD2 (5 bases each). The CDR3 totals 14 residues. Germline V gene lookup returns CDR1 KGHDR and CDR2 SFDVKD. Trimming took off 4 bases at V and 4 bases at J, with 12 bases between the two ends. The CDR3 loop reads CATSDSRDGETQYF. The DNA for the CDR3 is TGTGCCACCAGTGACTCCCGGGACGGAGAGACCCAGTACTTC.

The V and J genes are TRBV5-1 and TRBJ1-2; perhaps TRBD1 as D (6 bases). The CDR3 totals 15 residues. Germline loops: CDR1 SGHRS, CDR2 YFSETQ. V gave up 0 bases and J gave up 5 bases, with 14 bases separating them. The CDR3, as DNA: TGCGCCAGCAGCTTGGCACAGGGAGAAATATATGGCTACACCTTC. It translates to CASSLAQGEIYGYTF.

This clonotype was counted between two and nine times. The rearrangement joins TRBV20-1 to TRBJ2-5; no clear D. Trimming removed 6 bases from V and 5 bases from J, with 16 bases in between. The CDR3 loop spans 13 amino acids. Germline V lookup: CDR1 DFQATT, CDR2 SNEGSKA (reference sequence). In DNA form, the CDR3 reads TGCAGTGCCGGTGGGCCCCAAGGCGAGACCCAGTACTTC. Residues: CSAGGPQGETQYF.

V is TRBV2 and J is TRBJ1-1; TRBD1 is a possible D gene (5 bases). Looked up from germline, CDR1 is SNHLY and CDR2 is FYNNEI. The CDR3 is 14 residues long. Trimming removed 1 base from V and 4 bases from J, with 10 bases in between. CDR3 residues: CASSEEGVGTEAFF. The DNA of the CDR3 is TGTGCCAGCAGTGAAGAAGGGGTGGGCACTGAAGCTTTCTTT.

This clonotype was recorded at least ten times. The chain's CDR3 is CASSLEPRGTQYF. CDR3 coding DNA: TGTGCCAGCAGCTTAGAGCCGAGAGGGACCCAGTACTTC. V usage is TRBV7-2 and J usage is TRBJ2-5; D unresolved. This CDR3 has 13 amino acids. Per the germline V gene, CDR1 is SGHTA and CDR2 is FQGNSA. The V and J ends lost 1 base and 7 bases respectively, with 10 bases between them.

A few counts support this clonotype. The V and J genes are TRBV5-1 and TRBJ2-7; 7 nucleotides align to TRBD2. This CDR3 has 15 residues. The germline gives CDR1 SGHRS, CDR2 YFSETQ. With V trimmed by 3 bases and J by 5 bases, 11 bases remained unmatched. CDR3 nucleotide sequence: TGCGCCAGCAGCTCCCTTCGGGGGGATCAAGACGAGCAGTACTTC. It translates to CASSSLRGDQDEQYF.

The V call is TRBV29-1, the J call TRBJ1-4, with 11 bases matching TRBD1. V shed 6 bases, J shed 8 bases, and the junction held 8 bases outside the gene matches. Germline V gene sequence: CDR1 SQVTM, CDR2 ANQGSEA. There are 14 residues in the CDR3. The CDR3 nucleotides are TGCAGCGTCCTGCGGACAGGGGGCGAAGAAAAACTGTTTTTT. The encoded protein is CSVLRTGGEEKLFF.

This clonotype was detected a few times. The V call is TRBV16, the J call TRBJ2-7, with 11 bases fitting TRBD2. V gave up 7 bases and J gave up 0 bases; unmatched junction bases: 11. The CDR3 has 17 residues. Per germline, CDR1 KGHSY and CDR2 FQNENV. CDR3 DNA sequence: TGTGCCAGCACCGGAAACTCCGGGACTAGCGGCTCCTACGAGCAGTACTTC. Its protein product is CASTGNSGTSGSYEQYF.

This rearrangement joins TRBV20-1 to TRBJ1-1, with TRBD1 as a possible D gene (6 bases). The CDR3 length is 14 residues. The germline gives CDR1 DFQATT, CDR2 SNEGSKA (reference sequence). Trimming shortened V by 3 bases and J by 0 bases, and 11 bases separated the two germline ends. The CDR3 here is CSASGGAMNTEAFF. The DNA for the CDR3 is TGCAGTGCTAGTGGGGGGGCCATGAACACTGAAGCTTTCTTT.

This clonotype was observed a few times. This CDR3 is CASSIGSVTRAKNIQYF. The DNA for the CDR3 is TGTGCCAGTAGTATAGGTTCAGTCACTCGGGCCAAAAACATTCAGTACTTC. The chain joins TRBV19 to TRBJ2-4; the D is unclear. V lost 1 base to trimming and J lost 1 base, with 14 bases between them. Germline CDR1 LNHDA, CDR2 SQIVND (reference sequence). This CDR3 has 17 residues.

The chain uses TRBV29-1 and TRBJ2-1, with 9 bases identical to TRBD1. The V gene end was trimmed by 5 bases and the J gene end by 6 bases; junction bases not matched to a gene: 11. CDR1 SQVTM and CDR2 ANQGSEA come from the germline V gene. The CDR3 is 15 amino acids. CDR3 amino acids: CSVKWGTGRFNEQFF. CDR3 DNA: TGCAGCGTTAAATGGGGGACAGGGCGATTCAATGAGCAGTTCTTC.